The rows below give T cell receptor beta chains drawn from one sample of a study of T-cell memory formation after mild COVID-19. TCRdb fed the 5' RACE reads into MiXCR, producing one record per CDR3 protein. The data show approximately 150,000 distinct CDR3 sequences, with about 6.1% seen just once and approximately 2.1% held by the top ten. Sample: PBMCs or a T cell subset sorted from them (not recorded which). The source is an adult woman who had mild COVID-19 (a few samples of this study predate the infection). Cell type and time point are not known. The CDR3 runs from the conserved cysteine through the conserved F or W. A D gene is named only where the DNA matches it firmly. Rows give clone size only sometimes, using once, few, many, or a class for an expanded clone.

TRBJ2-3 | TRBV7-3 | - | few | CASSLTTFTDTQYF | TGTGCCAGCAGCTTGACTACCTTCACAGATACGCAGTATTTT
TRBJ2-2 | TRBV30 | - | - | CAWSGGRTGELFF | TGTGCCTGGAGTGGAGGGAGGACCGGGGAGCTGTTTTTT
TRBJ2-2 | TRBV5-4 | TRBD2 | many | CASSRTSGPNTGELFF | TGTGCCAGCAGCAGAACTAGCGGGCCGAACACCGGGGAGCTGTTTTTT
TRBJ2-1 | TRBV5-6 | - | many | CASSLPLAESDEQFF | TGTGCCAGCAGCTTACCTTTGGCGGAGAGCGATGAGCAGTTCTTC
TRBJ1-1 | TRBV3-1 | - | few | CASSSLGNTEAFF | TGTGCCAGCAGCAGCCTCGGAAACACTGAAGCTTTCTTT
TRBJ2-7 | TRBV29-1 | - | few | CSVAHRAGEQYF | TGCAGCGTCGCACACCGGGCCGGCGAGCAGTACTTC
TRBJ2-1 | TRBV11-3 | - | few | CASSLGRAGSYNEQFF | TGTGCCAGCAGCTTAGGGCGGGCAGGCTCCTACAATGAGCAGTTCTTC
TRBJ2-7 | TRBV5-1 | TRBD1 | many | CASSLLTGSTYEQYF | TGCGCCAGCAGCTTGTTGACAGGGAGTACCTACGAGCAGTACTTC
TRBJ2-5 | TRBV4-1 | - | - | CASSQAPGGGTVETQYF | TGCGCCAGCAGCCAAGCCCCGGGGGGCGGGACAGTGGAGACCCAGTACTTC
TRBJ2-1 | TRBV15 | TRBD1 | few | CATSDRQGRPYNEQFF | TGTGCCACCAGCGACCGACAGGGGCGTCCCTACAATGAGCAGTTCTTC
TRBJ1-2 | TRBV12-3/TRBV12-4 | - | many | CASSLDWGYGYTF | TGTGCCAGCAGTTTAGACTGGGGCTATGGCTACACCTTC
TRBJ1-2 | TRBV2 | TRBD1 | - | CASRGAVAGGGYGYTF | TGTGCCAGCAGGGGAGCGGTAGCAGGGGGTGGTTATGGCTACACCTTC
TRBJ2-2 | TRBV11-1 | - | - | CASSSTQTGRSTGELFF | TGTGCCAGCAGCTCCACCCAGACAGGTCGTAGCACCGGGGAGCTGTTTTTT
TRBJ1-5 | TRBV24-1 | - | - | CATSDGWETDQPQHF | TGTGCCACCAGTGATGGTTGGGAGACGGATCAGCCCCAGCATTTT
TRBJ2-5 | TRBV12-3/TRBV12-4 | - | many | CASSLLGTQYF | TGTGCCAGCAGTCTGTTAGGGACCCAGTACTTC
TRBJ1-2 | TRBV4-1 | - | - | CASSQVTPGNYGYTF | TGCGCCAGCAGCCAAGTTACCCCGGGGAACTATGGCTACACCTTC
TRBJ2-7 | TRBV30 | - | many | CAWQRGPGRQYF | TGTGCCTGGCAACGGGGCCCTGGGAGGCAGTACTTC
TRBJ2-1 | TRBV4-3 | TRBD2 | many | CASSQAPGTSGDNEQFF | TGCGCCAGCAGCCAAGCCCCCGGGACTAGCGGAGACAATGAGCAGTTCTTC
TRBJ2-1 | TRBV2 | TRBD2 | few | CASSETLAGANEQFF | TGTGCCAGCAGTGAAACATTAGCGGGCGCTAATGAGCAGTTCTTC
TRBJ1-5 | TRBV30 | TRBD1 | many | CAWSLGTGRPQHF | TGTGCCTGGAGCCTCGGGACAGGGAGGCCCCAGCATTTT
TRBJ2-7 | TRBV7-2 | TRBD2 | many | CASSLGGTSGYEQYF | TGTGCCAGCAGCTTAGGGGGGACTAGCGGCTACGAGCAGTACTTC
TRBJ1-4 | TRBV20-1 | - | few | CSARSPGTNNEKLFF | TGCAGTGCTAGGTCACCGGGAACTAATAATGAAAAACTGTTTTTT
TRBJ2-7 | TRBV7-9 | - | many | CASSFNLQEYEQYF | TGTGCCAGCAGCTTTAACTTACAGGAGTACGAGCAGTACTTC
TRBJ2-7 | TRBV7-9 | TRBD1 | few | CASSLGGTGSEYF | TGTGCCAGCAGCTTAGGGGGGACAGGGAGTGAGTACTTC
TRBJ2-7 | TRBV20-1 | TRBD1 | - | CSASRQGDEQYF | TGCAGTGCTAGTAGACAGGGGGACGAGCAGTACTTC
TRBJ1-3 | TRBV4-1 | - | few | CASSQSLGQRRNTIYF | TGCGCCAGCAGCCAATCCCTAGGCCAAAGAAGAAACACCATATATTTT
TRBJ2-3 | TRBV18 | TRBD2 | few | CASSMGLANTDTQYF | TGTGCCAGCTCAATGGGACTAGCGAACACAGATACGCAGTATTTT
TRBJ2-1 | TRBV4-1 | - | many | CASSRGGRMNEQFF | TGCGCCAGCAGCCGGGGGGGGCGGATGAATGAGCAGTTCTTC
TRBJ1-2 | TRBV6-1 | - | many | CASSLTGRFYGYTF | TGTGCCAGCAGCCTAACAGGGCGCTTCTATGGCTACACCTTC
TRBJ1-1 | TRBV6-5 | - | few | CASSRSGSNTEAFF | TGTGCCAGCAGCCGCTCGGGTTCGAACACTGAAGCTTTCTTT
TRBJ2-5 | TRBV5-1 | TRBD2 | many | CASSSDGRETQYF | TGCGCCAGCAGCTCGGACGGGAGGGAGACCCAGTACTTC
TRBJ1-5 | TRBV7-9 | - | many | CASSNGSLAGQHF | TGTGCCAGCAGCAATGGCTCATTGGCAGGCCAGCATTTT
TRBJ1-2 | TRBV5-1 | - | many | CASSLIGGLNYGYTF | TGCGCCAGCAGCTTGATCGGCGGACTTAACTATGGCTACACCTTC
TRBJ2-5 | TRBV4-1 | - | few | CASSQPQSGETQYF | TGCGCCAGCAGCCAACCTCAGTCAGGGGAGACCCAGTACTTC
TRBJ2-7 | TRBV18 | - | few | CASSPVENEQYF | TGTGCCAGCTCACCAGTCGAGAACGAGCAGTACTTC
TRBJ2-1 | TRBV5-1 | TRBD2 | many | CASSSGTSGRNEQFF | TGCGCCAGCAGCTCCGGGACTAGCGGGCGCAATGAGCAGTTCTTC
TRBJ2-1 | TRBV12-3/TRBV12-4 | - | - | CASSLGGLNEQFF | TGTGCCAGCAGTCTCGGGGGCCTGAATGAGCAGTTCTTC
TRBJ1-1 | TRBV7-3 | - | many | CASSLRGDTEAFF | TGTGCCAGCAGCTTACGAGGGGACACTGAAGCTTTCTTT
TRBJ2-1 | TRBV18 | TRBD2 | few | CASSPKTSGGAFPNEQFF | TGTGCCAGCTCACCAAAGACTAGCGGGGGGGCTTTTCCTAATGAGCAGTTCTTC
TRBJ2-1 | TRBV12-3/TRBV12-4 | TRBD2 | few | CASSPRWTSGEQFF | TGTGCCAGCAGCCCCCGGTGGACTAGCGGGGAGCAGTTCTTC
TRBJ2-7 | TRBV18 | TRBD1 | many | CASSAPGQGAYEQYF | TGTGCCAGCTCAGCGCCGGGACAGGGGGCTTACGAGCAGTACTTC
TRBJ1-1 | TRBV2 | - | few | CASSAGDPNTEAFF | TGTGCCAGCAGTGCTGGGGATCCTAACACTGAAGCTTTCTTT
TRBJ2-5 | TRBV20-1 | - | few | CSARLRIGKTQYF | TGCAGTGCTAGATTACGAATTGGAAAGACCCAGTACTTC
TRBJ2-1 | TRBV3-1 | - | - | CASSKPAAGAYNEQFF | TGTGCCAGCAGCAAACCAGCCGCCGGGGCTTACAATGAGCAGTTCTTC
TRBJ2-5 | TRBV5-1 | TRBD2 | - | CASSLVPLAGNQETQYF | TGCGCCAGCAGCTTGGTCCCCCTAGCGGGTAACCAAGAGACCCAGTACTTC
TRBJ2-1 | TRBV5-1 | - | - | CASGPTGLAGHEQFF | TGCGCCAGCGGCCCCACTGGGCTCGCGGGACATGAGCAGTTCTTC
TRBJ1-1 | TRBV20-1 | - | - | CSARDGLNTEAFF | TGCAGTGCTAGGGACGGATTGAACACTGAAGCTTTCTTT
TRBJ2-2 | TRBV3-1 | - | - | CASSFSLNSNTGELFF | TGTGCCAGCAGCTTCTCCTTAAATTCGAACACCGGGGAGCTGTTTTTT
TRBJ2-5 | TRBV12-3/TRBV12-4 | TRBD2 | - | CASSQGLAGTGQYF | TGTGCCAGCAGCCAGGGACTAGCGGGCACCGGCCAGTACTTC
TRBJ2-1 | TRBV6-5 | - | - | CASSYRQRYNEQFF | TGTGCCAGCAGTTACCGGCAAAGGTACAATGAGCAGTTCTTC
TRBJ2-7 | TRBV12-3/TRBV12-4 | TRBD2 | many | CASSLSGGTYEQYF | TGTGCCAGCAGTTTAAGCGGGGGTACTTACGAGCAGTACTTC
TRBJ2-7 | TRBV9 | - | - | CASSPMTNSYEQYF | TGTGCCAGCAGCCCCATGACTAACTCCTACGAGCAGTACTTC
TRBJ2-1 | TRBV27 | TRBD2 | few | CASSLWEAGREFF | TGTGCCAGCAGTTTATGGGAAGCGGGAAGGGAGTTCTTC
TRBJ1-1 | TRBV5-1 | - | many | CASSWGTQNTEAFF | TGCGCCAGCAGCTGGGGGACACAGAACACTGAAGCTTTCTTT
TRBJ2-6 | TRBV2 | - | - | CASSQTLGTGANVLTF | TGTGCCAGCAGCCAGACCCTAGGGACAGGGGCCAACGTCCTGACTTTC
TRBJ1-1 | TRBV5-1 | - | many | CASSLVTGGTEAFF | TGCGCCAGCAGCTTGGTTACGGGCGGGACTGAAGCTTTCTTT
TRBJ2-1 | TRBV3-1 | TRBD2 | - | CASSHGTSGMDEQFF | TGTGCCAGCAGCCACGGGACTAGCGGGATGGATGAGCAGTTCTTC
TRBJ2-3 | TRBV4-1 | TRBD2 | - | CASSQPNILAGVGQGSDTQYF | TGCGCCAGCAGCCAACCTAATATACTAGCGGGAGTAGGTCAGGGCTCAGATACGCAGTATTTT